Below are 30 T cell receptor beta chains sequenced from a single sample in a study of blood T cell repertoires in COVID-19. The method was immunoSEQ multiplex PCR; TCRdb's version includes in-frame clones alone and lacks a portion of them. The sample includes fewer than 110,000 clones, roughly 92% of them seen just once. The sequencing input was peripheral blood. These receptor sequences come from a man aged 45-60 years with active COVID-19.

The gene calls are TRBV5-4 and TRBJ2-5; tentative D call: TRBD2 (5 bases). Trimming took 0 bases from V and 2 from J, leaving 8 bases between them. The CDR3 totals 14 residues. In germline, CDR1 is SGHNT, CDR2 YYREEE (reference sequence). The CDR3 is CASSLAGSQETQYF. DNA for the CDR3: TGTGCCAGCAGCTTGGCGGGGTCACAAGAGACCCAGTACTTC. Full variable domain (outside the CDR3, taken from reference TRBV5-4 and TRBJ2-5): ETGVTQSPTHLIKTRGQQVTLRCSSQSGHNTVSWYQQALGQGPQFIFQYYREEENGRGNFPPRFSGLQFPNYSSELNVNALELDDSALYLCASSLAGSQETQYFGPGTRLLVL.

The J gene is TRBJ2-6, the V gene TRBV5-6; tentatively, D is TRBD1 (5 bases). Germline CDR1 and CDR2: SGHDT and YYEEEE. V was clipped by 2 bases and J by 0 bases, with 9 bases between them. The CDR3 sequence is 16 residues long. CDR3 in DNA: TGTGCCAGCAGCTTCCTGACAGCCTCTGGGGCCAACGTCCTGACTTTC. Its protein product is CASSFLTASGANVLTF.

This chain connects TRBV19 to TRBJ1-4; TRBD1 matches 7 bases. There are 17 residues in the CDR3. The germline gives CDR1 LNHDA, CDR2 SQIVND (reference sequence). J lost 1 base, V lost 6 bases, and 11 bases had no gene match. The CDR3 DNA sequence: TGTGCCAGTAGATGGGACAGCTCGGTAGTAACTAATGAAAAACTGTTTTTT. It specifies CASRWDSSVVTNEKLFF.

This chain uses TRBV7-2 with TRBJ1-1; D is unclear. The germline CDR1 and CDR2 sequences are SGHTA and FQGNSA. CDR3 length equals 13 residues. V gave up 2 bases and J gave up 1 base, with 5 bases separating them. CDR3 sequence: CASSLRENTEAFF. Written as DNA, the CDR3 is TGTGCCAGCAGCTTACGGGAGAACACTGAAGCTTTCTTT.

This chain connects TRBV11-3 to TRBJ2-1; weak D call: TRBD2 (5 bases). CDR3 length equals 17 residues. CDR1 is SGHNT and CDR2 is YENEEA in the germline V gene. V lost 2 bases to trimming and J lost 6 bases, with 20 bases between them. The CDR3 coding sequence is TGTGCCAGCAGCTTAAAGGGTCGCGGCATTGAGGGCAATGAGCAGTTCTTC. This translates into CASSLKGRGIEGNEQFF.

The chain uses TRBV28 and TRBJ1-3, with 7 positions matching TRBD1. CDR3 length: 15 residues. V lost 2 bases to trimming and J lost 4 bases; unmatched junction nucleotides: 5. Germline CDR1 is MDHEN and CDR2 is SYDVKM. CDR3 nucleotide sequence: TGTGCCAGCAGTTTAACCGGGACAGCCGGAAACACCATATATTTT. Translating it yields CASSLTGTAGNTIYF.

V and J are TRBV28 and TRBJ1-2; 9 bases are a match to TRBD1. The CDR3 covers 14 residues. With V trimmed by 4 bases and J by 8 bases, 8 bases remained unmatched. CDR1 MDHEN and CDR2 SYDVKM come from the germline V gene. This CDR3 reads CASSWTGVPEGYTF. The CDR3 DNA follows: TGTGCCAGCAGTTGGACAGGGGTTCCGGAGGGCTACACCTTC.

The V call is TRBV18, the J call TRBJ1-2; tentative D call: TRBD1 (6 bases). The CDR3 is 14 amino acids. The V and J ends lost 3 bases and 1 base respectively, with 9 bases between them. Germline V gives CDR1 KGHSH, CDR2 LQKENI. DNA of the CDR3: TGTGCCAGCTCACCGGCAGGGGATAACTATGGCTACACCTTC. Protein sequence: CASSPAGDNYGYTF.

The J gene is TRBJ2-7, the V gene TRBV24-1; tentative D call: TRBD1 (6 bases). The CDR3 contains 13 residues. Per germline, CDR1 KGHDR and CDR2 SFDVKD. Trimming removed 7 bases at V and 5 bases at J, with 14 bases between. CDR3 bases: TGTGCCACCAGGTCAACAGGGACCGACGAGCAGTACTTC. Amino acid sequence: CATRSTGTDEQYF.

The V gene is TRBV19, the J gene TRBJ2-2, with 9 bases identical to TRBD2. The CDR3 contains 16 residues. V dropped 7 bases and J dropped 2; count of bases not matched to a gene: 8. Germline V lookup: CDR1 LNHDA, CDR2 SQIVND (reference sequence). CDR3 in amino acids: CASTFRGTSNTGELFF. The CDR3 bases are TGTGCCAGTACCTTTAGGGGGACTAGCAACACCGGGGAGCTGTTTTTT. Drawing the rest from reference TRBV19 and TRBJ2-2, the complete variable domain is DGGITQSPKYLFRKEGQNVTLSCEQNLNHDAMYWYRQDPGQGLRLIYYSQIVNDFQKGDIAEGYSVSREKKESFPLTVTSAQKNPTAFYLCASTFRGTSNTGELFFGEGSRLTVL.

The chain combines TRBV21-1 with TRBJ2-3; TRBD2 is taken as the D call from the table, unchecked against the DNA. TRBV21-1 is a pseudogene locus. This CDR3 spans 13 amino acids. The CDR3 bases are TGTGCCCTCGGCGGACTCAAGGGCAATACGCAGTATTTT. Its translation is CALGGLKGNTQYF.

The CDR3: CASLTGGRTDTQYF. In DNA, the CDR3 is TGTGCCAGCCTCACGGGGGGGCGCACAGATACGCAGTATTTT. V gene TRBV28 combines with J gene TRBJ2-3; 8 nucleotides agree with TRBD2. The V gene end was trimmed by 8 bases and the J gene end by 1 base; junction bases not matched to a gene: 5. CDR3 size: 14 residues. The germline V gene has CDR1 MDHEN and CDR2 SYDVKM. The whole variable domain, remainder taken from reference TRBV28 and TRBJ2-3, is DVKVTQSSRYLVKRTGEKVFLECVQDMDHENMFWYRQDPGLGLRLIYFSYDVKMKEKGDIPEGYSVSREKKERFSLILESASTNQTSMYLCASLTGGRTDTQYFGPGTRLTVL.

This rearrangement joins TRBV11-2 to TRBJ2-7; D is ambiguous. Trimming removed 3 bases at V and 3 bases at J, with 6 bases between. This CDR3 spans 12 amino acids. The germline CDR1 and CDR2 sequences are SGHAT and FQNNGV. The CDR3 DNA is TGTGCCAGCAGCTTCTCTGTCTACGAGCAGTACTTC. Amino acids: CASSFSVYEQYF.

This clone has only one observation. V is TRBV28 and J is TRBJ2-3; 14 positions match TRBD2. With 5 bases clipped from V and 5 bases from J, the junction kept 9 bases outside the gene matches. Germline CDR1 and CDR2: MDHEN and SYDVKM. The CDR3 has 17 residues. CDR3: CASSVGTSGRYEDTQYF. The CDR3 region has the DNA TGTGCCAGCAGTGTCGGGACTAGCGGGAGATACGAAGATACGCAGTATTTT.

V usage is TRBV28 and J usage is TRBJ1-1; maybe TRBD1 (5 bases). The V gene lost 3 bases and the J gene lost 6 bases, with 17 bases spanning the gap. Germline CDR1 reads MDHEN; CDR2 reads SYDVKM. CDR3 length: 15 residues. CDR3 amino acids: CASSFYRSRRSEAFF. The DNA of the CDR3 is TGTGCCAGCAGTTTCTACAGGAGCCGAAGGTCTGAAGCTTTCTTT.

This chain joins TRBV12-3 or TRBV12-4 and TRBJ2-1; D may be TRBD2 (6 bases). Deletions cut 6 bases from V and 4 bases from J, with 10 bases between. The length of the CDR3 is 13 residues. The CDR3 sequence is CASRGLGYNEQFF. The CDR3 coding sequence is TGTGCCAGCAGGGGACTCGGTTACAATGAGCAGTTCTTC.

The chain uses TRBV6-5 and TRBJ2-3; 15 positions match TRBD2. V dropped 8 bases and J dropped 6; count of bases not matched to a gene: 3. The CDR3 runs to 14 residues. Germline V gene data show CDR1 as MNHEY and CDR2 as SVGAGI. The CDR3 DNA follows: TGTGCCAGCCTTGGACTAGCGGGAGGGGATACGCAGTATTTT. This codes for CASLGLAGGDTQYF.

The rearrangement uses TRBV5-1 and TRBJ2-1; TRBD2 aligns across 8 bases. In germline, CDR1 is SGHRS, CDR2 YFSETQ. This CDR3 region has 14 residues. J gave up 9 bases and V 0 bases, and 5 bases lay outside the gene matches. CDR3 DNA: TGCGCCAGCAGCTTGGCCGGGACTAGTCCTGAGCAGTTCTTC. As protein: CASSLAGTSPEQFF.

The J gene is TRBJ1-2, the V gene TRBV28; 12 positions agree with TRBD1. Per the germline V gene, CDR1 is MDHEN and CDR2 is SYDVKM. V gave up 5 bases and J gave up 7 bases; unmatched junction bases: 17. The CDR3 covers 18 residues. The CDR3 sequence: CASSQAAGTGGAGRGYTF. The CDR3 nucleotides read TGTGCCAGCAGTCAGGCCGCCGGGACAGGGGGCGCGGGTCGTGGCTACACCTTC.

The CDR3 coding sequence is TGTGCCAGCTCACCAAACGAAGTTGGAAGGAGTTGGGAGACCCAGTACTTC. Translated: CASSPNEVGRSWETQYF. The chain joins TRBV18 to TRBJ2-5; D is unclear. This CDR3 region has 17 residues. Germline V gene data show CDR1 as KGHSH and CDR2 as LQKENI. V was cut by 2 bases and J by 5 bases, with 21 bases left in between.

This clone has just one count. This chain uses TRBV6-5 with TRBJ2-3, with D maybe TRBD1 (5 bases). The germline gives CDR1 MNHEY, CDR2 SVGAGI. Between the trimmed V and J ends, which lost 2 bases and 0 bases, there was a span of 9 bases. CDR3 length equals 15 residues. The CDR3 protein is CASSYGAGSTDTQYF. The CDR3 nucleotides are TGTGCCAGCAGTTACGGGGCAGGTAGCACAGATACGCAGTATTTT.

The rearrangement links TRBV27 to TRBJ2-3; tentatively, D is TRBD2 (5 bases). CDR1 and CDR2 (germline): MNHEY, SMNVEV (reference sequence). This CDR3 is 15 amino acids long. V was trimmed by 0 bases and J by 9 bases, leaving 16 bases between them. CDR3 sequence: CASSLSNFEGETQYF. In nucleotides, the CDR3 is TGTGCCAGCAGTTTATCGAACTTCGAGGGCGAGACGCAGTATTTT.

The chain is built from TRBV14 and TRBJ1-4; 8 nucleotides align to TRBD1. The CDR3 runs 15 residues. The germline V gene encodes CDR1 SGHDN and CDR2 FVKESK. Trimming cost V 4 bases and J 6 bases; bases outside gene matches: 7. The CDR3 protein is CASSLTRGRDEKLFF. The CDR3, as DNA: TGTGCCAGCAGCCTAACCAGGGGGCGCGATGAAAAACTGTTTTTT.

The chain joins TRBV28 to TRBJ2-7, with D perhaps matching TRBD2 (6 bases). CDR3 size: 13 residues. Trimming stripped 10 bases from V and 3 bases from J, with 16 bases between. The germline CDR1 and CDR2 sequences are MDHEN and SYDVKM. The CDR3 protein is CATISSANYEQYF. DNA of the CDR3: TGTGCCACTATCTCTAGCGCGAACTACGAGCAGTACTTC.

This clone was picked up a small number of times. The CDR3, as DNA: TGTGCCAGCAGTGAGTTCGGTTTCGGGACAGGGATTGTAGTCCAGCCCCAGCATTTT. Its protein product is CASSEFGFGTGIVVQPQHF. The chain has TRBV6-1 and TRBJ1-5; 9 bases line up with TRBD1. This CDR3 spans 19 amino acids. The V and J ends lost 3 bases and 7 bases, in that order; junction bases with no gene match: 19. CDR1 and CDR2 from the germline V gene are MNHNS and SASEGT.

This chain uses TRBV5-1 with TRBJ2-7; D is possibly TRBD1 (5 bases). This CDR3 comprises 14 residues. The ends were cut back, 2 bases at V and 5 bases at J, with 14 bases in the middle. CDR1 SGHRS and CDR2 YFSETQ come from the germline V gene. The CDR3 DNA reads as TGCGCCAGCAGCTTCTCAGGGAATAGGGACGAGCAGTACTTC. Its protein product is CASSFSGNRDEQYF.

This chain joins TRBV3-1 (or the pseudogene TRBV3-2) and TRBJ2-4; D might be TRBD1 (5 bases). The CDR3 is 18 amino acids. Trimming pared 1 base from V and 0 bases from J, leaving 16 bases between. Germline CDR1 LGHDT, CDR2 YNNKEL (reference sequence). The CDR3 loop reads CASSQGSTGSLAKNIQYF. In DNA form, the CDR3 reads TGTGCCAGCAGCCAAGGAAGTACAGGAAGCCTAGCCAAAAACATTCAGTACTTC.

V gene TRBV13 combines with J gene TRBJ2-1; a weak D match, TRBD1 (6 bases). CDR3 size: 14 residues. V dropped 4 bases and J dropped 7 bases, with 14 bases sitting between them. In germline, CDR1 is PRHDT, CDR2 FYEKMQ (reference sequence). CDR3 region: CASSSRDRWNEQFF. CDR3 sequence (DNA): TGTGCCAGCAGCTCCCGCGACAGGTGGAATGAGCAGTTCTTC.

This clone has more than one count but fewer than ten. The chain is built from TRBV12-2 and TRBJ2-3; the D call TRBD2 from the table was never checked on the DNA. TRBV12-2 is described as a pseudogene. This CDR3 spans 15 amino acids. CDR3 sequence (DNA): TGTGCAAGTCGCTTAGCGCTCGCACTCACAGATACGCAGTATTTT. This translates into CASRLALALTDTQYF.

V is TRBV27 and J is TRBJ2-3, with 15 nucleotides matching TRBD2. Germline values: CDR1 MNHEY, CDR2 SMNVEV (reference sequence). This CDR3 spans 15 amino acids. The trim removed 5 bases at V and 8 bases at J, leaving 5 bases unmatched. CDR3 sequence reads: CASSITGLAGGTQYF. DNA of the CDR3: TGTGCCAGCAGTATAACGGGACTAGCGGGAGGTACGCAGTATTTT.